This is a list of T cell receptor beta chains from one sample in a study of regulatory T cells in long-lasting Graves disease. From the multiplex PCR reads, TCRdb called clonotypes with MiXCR, one entry per CDR3 protein. The data hold some 320,000 distinct CDR3 sequences, with 18% observed a single time. Source: peripheral blood mononuclear cells (PBMCs), taken at new diagnosis, from a patient treated with antithyroid drugs. These receptors were collected from a female donor with Graves disease. Each CDR3 is given with its conserved first and last residue. Fields, in order: J gene, D gene, CDR3 length, V gene, clone size, CDR3 DNA, CDR3 protein. A D gene is named only where the DNA matches it firmly. Some rows have no size entry. The others give once, few or many, or a class for an expanded clone.

J gene: TRBJ2-2; D gene: -; CDR3 length: 15; V gene: TRBV2; clone size: many; CDR3 DNA: TGTGCCAGCAGTGTAGGGCACCGGGACCGCCGGGAGCTGTTTTTT; CDR3 protein: CASSVGHRDRRELFF
J gene: TRBJ1-3; D gene: -; CDR3 length: 13; V gene: TRBV28; clone size: many; CDR3 DNA: TGTGCCATCTCGACAGACTCTGGAAACACCATATATTTT; CDR3 protein: CAISTDSGNTIYF
J gene: TRBJ1-6; D gene: -; CDR3 length: 18; V gene: TRBV12-3/TRBV12-4; clone size: many; CDR3 DNA: TGTGCCAGCAGTATTGACGGACCTGACAGCTCCTATAATTCACCCCTCCACTTT; CDR3 protein: CASSIDGPDSSYNSPLHF
J gene: TRBJ2-3; D gene: TRBD1; CDR3 length: 17; V gene: TRBV18; clone size: many; CDR3 DNA: TGTGCCAGCTCACCAAGGGGGCGAATCCAATACACAGATACGCAGTATTTT; CDR3 protein: CASSPRGRIQYTDTQYF
J gene: TRBJ2-7; D gene: TRBD2; CDR3 length: 15; V gene: TRBV7-9; clone size: few; CDR3 DNA: TGTGCCAGCAGCTTAGGGACTAGTATGGATTACGAGCAGTACTTC; CDR3 protein: CASSLGTSMDYEQYF
J gene: TRBJ2-7; D gene: -; CDR3 length: 15; V gene: TRBV24-1; clone size: -; CDR3 DNA: TGTGCCACCAGTGATTCAAACGACAGGACCTACGAGCAGTACTTC; CDR3 protein: CATSDSNDRTYEQYF
J gene: TRBJ2-1; D gene: -; CDR3 length: 16; V gene: TRBV2; clone size: many; CDR3 DNA: TGTGCCAGCAGTGAATGGTGGGGGAGCTCCTACAATGAGCAGTTCTTC; CDR3 protein: CASSEWWGSSYNEQFF
J gene: TRBJ2-3; D gene: TRBD2; CDR3 length: 18; V gene: TRBV20-1; clone size: few; CDR3 DNA: TGCAGTGCTACTCCCTCGGCTCTAGCGGGAGTAGGAACAGATACGCAGTATTTT; CDR3 protein: CSATPSALAGVGTDTQYF
J gene: TRBJ1-5; D gene: -; CDR3 length: 15; V gene: TRBV19; clone size: many; CDR3 DNA: TGTGCCAGTAAAACAGCTTCTGGCGGCAATCAGCCCCAGCATTTT; CDR3 protein: CASKTASGGNQPQHF
J gene: TRBJ2-7; D gene: TRBD2; CDR3 length: 13; V gene: TRBV13; clone size: many; CDR3 DNA: TGTGCCAGCAAAAGCGGGGGATCCTACGAGCAGTACTTC; CDR3 protein: CASKSGGSYEQYF
J gene: TRBJ2-7; D gene: TRBD1; CDR3 length: 13; V gene: TRBV10-3; clone size: many; CDR3 DNA: TGTGCCATCATGGTGGGACAGGGCTACGAGCAGTACTTC; CDR3 protein: CAIMVGQGYEQYF
J gene: TRBJ1-2; D gene: TRBD1; CDR3 length: 16; V gene: TRBV25-1; clone size: -; CDR3 DNA: TGTGCCAGCAGCCCGGGACAGGGGGGCTCTTACTATGGCTACACCTTC; CDR3 protein: CASSPGQGGSYYGYTF
J gene: TRBJ2-2; D gene: -; CDR3 length: 13; V gene: TRBV29-1; clone size: -; CDR3 DNA: TGCAGCGTTGAAGGAGGGTTCACCGGGGAGCTGTTTTTT; CDR3 protein: CSVEGGFTGELFF
J gene: TRBJ2-5; D gene: TRBD2; CDR3 length: 17; V gene: TRBV6-2/TRBV6-3; clone size: few; CDR3 DNA: TGTGCCAGCAGTTACTCCAGCGGGACTAGCTGGGGAGAGACCCAGTACTTC; CDR3 protein: CASSYSSGTSWGETQYF
J gene: TRBJ1-6; D gene: TRBD1; CDR3 length: 14; V gene: TRBV7-9; clone size: many; CDR3 DNA: TGTGCCAGCAGCTCGGGACAGAACAATTCACCCCTCCACTTT; CDR3 protein: CASSSGQNNSPLHF
J gene: TRBJ2-7; D gene: -; CDR3 length: 15; V gene: TRBV19; clone size: few; CDR3 DNA: TGTGCCAGTAGTACATCCCCCCTGGGAACCTACGAGCAGTACTTC; CDR3 protein: CASSTSPLGTYEQYF
J gene: TRBJ1-1; D gene: -; CDR3 length: 15; V gene: TRBV28; clone size: many; CDR3 DNA: TGTGCCAGCAGCCCTACGGCAGGGATGAACACTGAAGCTTTCTTT; CDR3 protein: CASSPTAGMNTEAFF
J gene: TRBJ2-7; D gene: TRBD2; CDR3 length: 17; V gene: TRBV14; clone size: -; CDR3 DNA: TGTGCCGGAACTAGACGAGGACTAGCGAGGAGCTCCTACGAGCAGTACTTC; CDR3 protein: CAGTRRGLARSSYEQYF
J gene: TRBJ1-2; D gene: TRBD1; CDR3 length: 13; V gene: TRBV28; clone size: -; CDR3 DNA: TGTGCCAGCAGGCCGGGACAGGTCTATGGCTACACCTTC; CDR3 protein: CASRPGQVYGYTF
J gene: TRBJ1-5; D gene: -; CDR3 length: 14; V gene: TRBV12-5; clone size: many; CDR3 DNA: TGTGCTAGTGGTTTGGCCCCAGGGTTACAGCCCCAGCATTTT; CDR3 protein: CASGLAPGLQPQHF
J gene: TRBJ1-1; D gene: -; CDR3 length: 14; V gene: TRBV30; clone size: many; CDR3 DNA: TGTGCCTGGAGCCCAGAGAAATGGAACACTGAAGCTTTCTTT; CDR3 protein: CAWSPEKWNTEAFF
J gene: TRBJ2-6; D gene: TRBD1; CDR3 length: 19; V gene: TRBV28; clone size: -; CDR3 DNA: TGTGCCAGCTTGGACAGGGGCGAAGTTTCGAGTTATGGGGCCAACGTCCTGACTTTC; CDR3 protein: CASLDRGEVSSYGANVLTF
J gene: TRBJ2-1; D gene: -; CDR3 length: 17; V gene: TRBV7-9; clone size: few; CDR3 DNA: TGTGCCAGCAGCTCTCCCAAAGGGCGAGGTCCCTACAATGAGCAGTTCTTC; CDR3 protein: CASSSPKGRGPYNEQFF
J gene: TRBJ2-1; D gene: TRBD2; CDR3 length: 14; V gene: TRBV2; clone size: -; CDR3 DNA: TGTGCCAGCAGAGTTAGCGGGACCTACAATGAGCAGTTCTTC; CDR3 protein: CASRVSGTYNEQFF
J gene: TRBJ1-1; D gene: TRBD1; CDR3 length: 15; V gene: TRBV5-4; clone size: few; CDR3 DNA: TGTGCCAGCAGTTACGGACAGGGGGCTCACACTGAAGCTTTCTTT; CDR3 protein: CASSYGQGAHTEAFF
J gene: TRBJ2-7; D gene: -; CDR3 length: 14; V gene: TRBV6-5; clone size: many; CDR3 DNA: TGTGCCAGCAGTTACTCGACAGGCGCGTACGAGCAGTACTTC; CDR3 protein: CASSYSTGAYEQYF
J gene: TRBJ2-7; D gene: TRBD1; CDR3 length: 18; V gene: TRBV18; clone size: many; CDR3 DNA: TGTGCCAGCTCACCAAACCTAGGATTTGGGACAGGGTCGTACGAGCAGTACTTC; CDR3 protein: CASSPNLGFGTGSYEQYF
J gene: TRBJ2-7; D gene: TRBD1; CDR3 length: 13; V gene: TRBV19; clone size: many; CDR3 DNA: TGTGCCAGTAGGGGACAGGGGAGCGACGAGCAGTACTTC; CDR3 protein: CASRGQGSDEQYF